This section outlines one TCR beta chain sequence together with its context. The antigen is unknown. The sampling schedule covered blood at baseline, cycle 4 day 1, and cycle 7 day 1. This CDR3 contains 15 residues. Germline trimming cut 2 bases from V and 0 bases from J; bases unmatched to any gene: 5. CDR1 SGHRS and CDR2 YFSETQ come from the germline V gene. These data come from a study of OX40 agonist ivuxolimab in advanced cancers. Study conclusions and caveats: At 0.1 to 3.0 mg/kg, clonal expansion of CD4+ and CD8+ blood T cells had occurred by week 6. No determination was made of the antigen specificity of the expanded peripheral T cells.

TCRdb's table, derived via immunoSEQ multiplex PCR, lists solely in-frame clones and lacks some. The sample lists about 66,000 clones, about nine tenths occurring once. The source is an adult with an advanced solid tumor such as melanoma, head and neck, liver or kidney cancer. The chain employs TRBV5-1 and TRBJ2-7; 7 positions agree with TRBD2. Sequencing used CD4+ or CD8+ T cells sorted from blood, obtained in a trial of the OX40 agonist ivuxolimab. The CDR3 DNA reads as TGCGCCAGCAGCTTTAGCGGGTCCAGCTCCTACGAGCAGTACTTC. Protein product: CASSFSGSSSYEQYF.